Each of the 28 T cell receptor beta chains below was sequenced from the same sample in a study of identifying expanded T cells in peripheral blood. Clones were sequenced by immunoSEQ multiplex PCR, and TCRdb holds only the in-frame ones, with some missing. The repertoire consists of 100,000 to 150,000 clones, with approximately 86% occurring once and the leading ten covering more than 7%. Material for sequencing was blood. The receptors were gathered from a person aged 18 to 70 in good health.

The chain is built from TRBV4-1 and TRBJ2-3; 7 bases agree with TRBD1. The V and J ends lost 6 bases and 1 base, in that order; junction bases with no gene match: 10. CDR3 length equals 16 residues. Looked up from germline, CDR1 is MGHRA and CDR2 is YSYEKL. The CDR3 DNA reads TGCGCCAGCAGGATCACAGGGGCCAGCGGCACAGATACGCAGTATTTT. This sequence encodes CASRITGASGTDTQYF.

The chain recombines TRBV5-1 with TRBJ2-6; D call uncertain. Germline CDR1 SGHRS, CDR2 YFSETQ. V gave up 9 bases and J gave up 4 bases, with 14 bases separating them. CDR3 length: 14 amino acids. The CDR3 DNA follows: TGCGCCACCAAACAGAGGACCGGGGCCAACGTCCTGACTTTC. Protein sequence: CATKQRTGANVLTF.

The rearrangement uses TRBV5-1 and TRBJ2-3; D remains unclear. The ends were cut back, 0 bases at V and 3 bases at J, with 8 bases in the middle. Germline assignment: CDR1 SGHRS and CDR2 YFSETQ. This CDR3 region has 14 residues. CDR3 residues: CASSLADKTDTQYF. CDR3 DNA: TGCGCCAGCAGCTTGGCCGACAAAACAGATACGCAGTATTTT.

This rearrangement joins TRBV10-3 to TRBJ1-3; 8 nucleotides match TRBD1. J lost 2 bases, V lost 6 bases, and 9 bases had no gene match. The germline V gene has CDR1 ENHRY and CDR2 SYGVKD. This CDR3 is built from 16 residues. The CDR3 DNA is TGTGCCATCAGCAGGGACAGGTTAGGGGCTGGAAACACCATATATTTT. Amino acid sequence: CAISRDRLGAGNTIYF.

The V and J genes are TRBV27 and TRBJ2-7; the match to TRBD2 covers 16 bases. CDR3 length: 18 residues. V trimming: 0 bases; J trimming: 5 bases; junction bases outside the gene matches: 7. Looked up from germline, CDR1 is MNHEY and CDR2 is SMNVEV (reference sequence). The CDR3 sequence: CASSLSGLAGGIGDEQYF. CDR3 bases: TGTGCCAGCAGTTTATCGGGACTAGCGGGAGGGATAGGCGACGAGCAGTACTTC.

The chain has TRBV10-1 and TRBJ1-5; D perhaps matches TRBD1 (6 bases). V was pared by 2 bases and J by 5 bases, with 7 bases between. There are 13 residues in the CDR3. Germline V CDR1 and CDR2: WNHNN, SYGVQD (reference sequence). As DNA, the CDR3 is TGCGCCAGCAGTGAGGCAGGGGATCAGCCCCAGCATTTT. This gives the protein CASSEAGDQPQHF.

The rearrangement joins TRBV7-8 to TRBJ2-3; 12 bases match TRBD2. V was clipped by 5 bases and J by 0 bases; unmatched bases: 15. This CDR3 region has 20 residues. The germline CDR1 and CDR2 sequences are SGHVS and FQNEAQ. CDR3 nucleotide sequence: TGTGCCAGCAGCCTTCTCAGGTGGACTAGCGGGACCTATAGCACAGATACGCAGTATTTT. Translating it yields CASSLLRWTSGTYSTDTQYF.

The chain combines TRBV4-3 with TRBJ2-1; 8 bases are shared with TRBD1. Germline CDR1 is LGHNA and CDR2 is YSLEER. The CDR3 totals 15 residues. V lost 0 bases, J lost 4 bases, and 2 bases stayed unmatched. As DNA, the CDR3 is TGCGCCAGCAGCCAAGAAAGACAGGGGTACAATGAGCAGTTCTTC. It yields the protein CASSQERQGYNEQFF.

The chain is built from TRBV7-9 and TRBJ2-1, with 9 bases identical to TRBD2. The CDR3 spans 16 residues. Germline V gene lookup returns CDR1 SEHNR and CDR2 FQNEAQ (reference sequence). After removal of 4 bases from V and 12 bases from J, the junction contained 16 bases not matched to a gene. The CDR3 bases are TGTGCCAGCAGCTCCCTCCAGACTAGCGGACTTTGGAGGCAGTTCTTC. Protein product: CASSSLQTSGLWRQFF. The full variable domain, in which reference TRBV7-9 and TRBJ2-1 provide the parts outside the CDR3, is DTGVSQNPRHKITKRGQNVTFRCDPISEHNRLYWYRQTLGQGPEFLTYFQNEAQLEKSRLLSDRFSAERPKGSFSTLEIQRTEQGDSAMYLCASSSLQTSGLWRQFFGPGTRLTVL.

The CDR3 region is CASSPGLAKNIQYF. The CDR3 DNA reads as TGTGCCAGCAGCCCGGGATTAGCCAAAAACATTCAGTACTTC. The chain carries TRBV14 and TRBJ2-4; maybe TRBD2 (5 bases). CDR1 is SGHDN and CDR2 is FVKESK in the germline V gene. With 4 bases removed from V and 0 bases from J, the gap between germline ends came to 7 bases. The CDR3 spans 14 residues.

The chain couples TRBV6-5 to TRBJ1-2; D is uncertain. V was cut by 10 bases and J by 8 bases, with 17 bases left in between. This CDR3 spans 12 amino acids. CDR1 and CDR2 (germline): MNHEY, SVGAGI. This CDR3 is CATVRAPGGYTF. DNA of the CDR3: TGTGCCACCGTCCGAGCACCTGGGGGCTACACCTTC.

The chain carries TRBV2 and TRBJ1-5; D uncertain. CDR3 length equals 15 residues. Trimming removed 4 bases at V and 1 base at J, with 11 bases between. Germline CDR1 and CDR2: SNHLY and FYNNEI. The CDR3: CASSAEAGSNQPQHF. CDR3 DNA: TGTGCCAGCAGTGCGGAGGCGGGGAGCAATCAGCCCCAGCATTTT.

The chain couples TRBV6-1 to TRBJ2-1; the D is unclear. The CDR3 has 17 amino acids. Germline assignment: CDR1 MNHNS and CDR2 SASEGT. Trimming shortened V by 3 bases and J by 3 bases, and 18 bases separated the two germline ends. CDR3 in amino acids: CASSDLVLSPLYNEQFF. The CDR3 bases are TGTGCCAGCAGTGATTTGGTCCTCTCCCCGCTCTACAATGAGCAGTTCTTC.

V and J are TRBV10-3 and TRBJ2-7, with 8 bases aligning to TRBD2. This CDR3 is 17 amino acids long. The germline CDR1 and CDR2 sequences are ENHRY and SYGVKD. The J segment lost 6 bases and the V segment lost 7 bases, leaving 20 bases of the junction unmatched. This CDR3 reads CAIISFPQSGSGIEQYF. The CDR3 bases are TGTGCCATCATAAGCTTCCCCCAAAGCGGGAGCGGGATCGAGCAGTACTTC.

The chain links TRBV7-9 to TRBJ2-1; TRBD2 matches 10 bases. The CDR3 sequence is 15 residues long. Looked up from germline, CDR1 is SEHNR and CDR2 is FQNEAQ (reference sequence). V lost 4 bases to trimming and J lost 10 bases; unmatched junction nucleotides: 10. The CDR3 is CASSSPFLAGGEQFF. The CDR3, as DNA: TGTGCCAGCAGCTCGCCATTCTTAGCGGGGGGCGAGCAGTTCTTC.

The chain has TRBV9 and TRBJ2-5, with TRBD1 matching over 7 bases. This CDR3 has 16 residues. Germline V gene sequence: CDR1 SGDLS, CDR2 YYNGEE. Trimming took 0 bases from V and 1 from J; bases not matched to a gene: 6. CDR3 DNA sequence: TGTGCCAGCAGCGTAGCCCACAGGGGAAGCCAAGAGACCCAGTACTTC. Amino acids: CASSVAHRGSQETQYF.

In DNA, the CDR3 is TGTGCCAGCAAAGAGACCCAGTACTTC. As protein: CASKETQYF. The rearrangement joins TRBV27 to TRBJ2-5; D not certain. CDR3 length: 9 residues. Deletions cut 7 bases from V and 3 bases from J, with 0 bases between. Looked up from germline, CDR1 is MNHEY and CDR2 is SMNVEV (reference sequence).

The chain recombines TRBV11-3 with TRBJ1-6; D is undetermined. V lost 5 bases and J lost 7, with 9 bases in between. Germline assignment: CDR1 SGHNT and CDR2 YENEEA. The length of the CDR3 is 13 residues. The CDR3 DNA reads as TGTGCCAGCAGCCAGGACGGAAATTCACCCCTCCACTTT. Translated: CASSQDGNSPLHF.

The rearrangement joins TRBV15 to TRBJ2-7; D might be TRBD1 (6 bases). The ends were cut back, 0 bases at V and 7 bases at J, with 13 bases in the middle. This CDR3 spans 14 amino acids. Germline loops: CDR1 LNHNV, CDR2 YYDKDF (reference sequence). CDR3 coding DNA: TGTGCCACCAGCAGAGATGGGGGCCCTAAGGAGCAGTACTTC. Its protein is CATSRDGGPKEQYF.

The rearrangement uses TRBV7-2 and TRBJ1-5, with D possibly matching TRBD1 (6 bases). Between the trimmed V and J ends, which lost 1 base and 7 bases, there was a span of 14 bases. Germline CDR1 is SGHTA and CDR2 is FQGNSA. The CDR3 covers 15 residues. The CDR3 sequence is CASSLDRGARQPQHF. The DNA for the CDR3 is TGTGCCAGCAGCTTAGATCGGGGGGCTCGCCAGCCCCAGCATTTT.

The V call is TRBV30, the J call TRBJ2-2; D is uncertain. Deletions cut 1 base from V and 7 bases from J, with 13 bases between. The CDR3 length is 14 residues. In germline, CDR1 is GTSNPN, CDR2 SVGIG (reference sequence). CDR3 DNA: TGTGCCTGGAGTGCGGCTCGACGCCGCGGGGAGCTGTTTTTT. Translated: CAWSAARRRGELFF.

By frequency in the sample, this clone is medium-sized (0.01 to 0.1%). CDR3 in amino acids: CASSVQETQYF. CDR3 sequence (DNA): TGTGCCAGCAGCGTACAAGAGACCCAGTACTTC. The chain couples TRBV2 to TRBJ2-5; D gene uncertain. The CDR3 totals 11 residues. Trimming removed 6 bases from V and 2 bases from J, with 4 bases in between. CDR1 is SNHLY and CDR2 is FYNNEI in the germline V gene.

The J gene is TRBJ1-1, the V gene TRBV19, with D perhaps matching TRBD1 (6 bases). The CDR3 has 16 amino acids. The germline V gene encodes CDR1 LNHDA and CDR2 SQIVND (reference sequence). V lost 5 bases to trimming and J lost 6 bases, with 22 bases between them. CDR3 nucleotide sequence: TGTGCCAGTAGTCCCCCGGGGGCGGGGTACGCTTCTGAAGCTTTCTTT. Its protein product is CASSPPGAGYASEAFF. The complete variable domain, with remaining parts taken from reference TRBV19 and TRBJ1-1, reads DGGITQSPKYLFRKEGQNVTLSCEQNLNHDAMYWYRQDPGQGLRLIYYSQIVNDFQKGDIAEGYSVSREKKESFPLTVTSAQKNPTAFYLCASSPPGAGYASEAFFGQGTRLTVV.

The chain links TRBV19 to TRBJ1-1; 10 nucleotides line up with TRBD1. V shed 6 bases, J shed 4 bases, and the junction held 8 bases outside the gene matches. The CDR3 totals 15 residues. CDR1 is LNHDA, CDR2 SQIVND, per germline (reference sequence). CDR3 sequence: CASSRQGAGSTEAFF. CDR3 in DNA: TGTGCCAGTAGCCGACAGGGGGCGGGTAGCACTGAAGCTTTCTTT.

The chain uses TRBV7-2 and TRBJ2-2; 14 bases match TRBD2. Germline CDR1 reads SGHTA; CDR2 reads FQGNSA. The V segment lost 0 bases and the J segment 4 bases; nucleotides outside the gene matches: 7. The CDR3 has 19 amino acids. The CDR3 is CASSLARTSGRTSTGELFF. In DNA form, the CDR3 reads TGTGCCAGCAGCTTAGCGAGGACTAGCGGGAGGACATCCACCGGGGAGCTGTTTTTT.

V and J are TRBV4-1 and TRBJ2-2; TRBD2 might be the D (6 bases). With 1 base removed from V and 5 bases from J, the gap between germline ends came to 17 bases. The CDR3 has 17 amino acids. CDR1 and CDR2 from the germline V gene are MGHRA and YSYEKL. Here the CDR3 DNA reads TGCGCCAGCAGCCAAGCAGGGTTCGGGAGAGGAACCGGGGAGCTGTTTTTT. Amino acids: CASSQAGFGRGTGELFF.

V usage is TRBV14 and J usage is TRBJ2-3, with 7 nucleotides matching TRBD1. The V gene end was trimmed by 6 bases and the J gene end by 2 bases; junction bases not matched to a gene: 8. The germline V gene encodes CDR1 SGHDN and CDR2 FVKESK. The CDR3 is 15 residues long. The CDR3 DNA follows: TGTGCCAGCAGAAGCACAGGGGCGATCACAGATACGCAGTATTTT. Translated: CASRSTGAITDTQYF.

The genes are TRBV19 and TRBJ1-1; 8 positions match TRBD1. After removal of 3 bases from V and 4 bases from J, the junction contained 4 bases not matched to a gene. Germline lookup yields CDR1 LNHDA and CDR2 SQIVND (reference sequence). The CDR3 loop spans 14 amino acids. The CDR3 here is CASSIHRGGTEAFF. DNA of the CDR3: TGTGCCAGTAGTATTCACAGGGGGGGCACTGAAGCTTTCTTT.